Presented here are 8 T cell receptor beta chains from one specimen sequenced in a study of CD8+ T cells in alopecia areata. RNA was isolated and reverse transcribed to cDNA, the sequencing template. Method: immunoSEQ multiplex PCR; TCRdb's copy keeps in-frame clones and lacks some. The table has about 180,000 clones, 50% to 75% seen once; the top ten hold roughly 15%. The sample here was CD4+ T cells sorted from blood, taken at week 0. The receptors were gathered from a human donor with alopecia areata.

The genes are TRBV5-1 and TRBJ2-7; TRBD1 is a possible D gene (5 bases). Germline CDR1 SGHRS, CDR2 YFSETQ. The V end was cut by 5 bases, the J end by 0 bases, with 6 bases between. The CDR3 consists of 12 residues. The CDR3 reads CASRTDSYEQYF. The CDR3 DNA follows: TGCGCCAGCAGGACAGACTCCTACGAGCAGTACTTC. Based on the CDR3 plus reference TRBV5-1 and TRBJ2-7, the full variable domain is KAGVTQTPRYLIKTRGQQVTLSCSPISGHRSVSWYQQTPGQGLQFLFEYFSETQRNKGNFPGRFSGRQFSNSRSEMNVSTLELGDSALYLCASRTDSYEQYFGPGTRLTVT.

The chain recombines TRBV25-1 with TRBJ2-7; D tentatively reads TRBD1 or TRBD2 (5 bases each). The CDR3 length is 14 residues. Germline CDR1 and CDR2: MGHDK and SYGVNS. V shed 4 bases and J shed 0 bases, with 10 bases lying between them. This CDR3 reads CASSVGGVSYEQYF. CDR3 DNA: TGTGCCAGCAGTGTTGGGGGAGTCTCCTACGAGCAGTACTTC.

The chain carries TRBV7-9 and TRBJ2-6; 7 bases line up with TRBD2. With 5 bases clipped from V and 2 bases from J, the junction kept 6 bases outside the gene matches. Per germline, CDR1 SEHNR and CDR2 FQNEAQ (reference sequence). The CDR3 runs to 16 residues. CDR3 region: CASSPGGRAGANVLTF. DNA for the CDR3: TGTGCCAGCAGCCCCGGAGGGAGGGCTGGGGCCAACGTCCTGACTTTC.

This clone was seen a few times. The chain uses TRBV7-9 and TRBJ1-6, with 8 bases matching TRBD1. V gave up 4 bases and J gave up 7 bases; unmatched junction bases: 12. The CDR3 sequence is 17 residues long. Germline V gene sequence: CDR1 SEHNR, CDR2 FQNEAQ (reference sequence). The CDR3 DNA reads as TGTGCCAGCAGCTCCGTTGGGGGACAGGTCGCAAATTCACCCCTCCACTTT. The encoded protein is CASSSVGGQVANSPLHF.

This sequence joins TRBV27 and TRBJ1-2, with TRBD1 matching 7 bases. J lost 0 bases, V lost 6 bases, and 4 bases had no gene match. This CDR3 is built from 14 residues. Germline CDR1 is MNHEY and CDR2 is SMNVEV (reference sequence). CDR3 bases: TGTGCCAGCAGACCACAGGGGTCTAACTATGGCTACACCTTC. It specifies CASRPQGSNYGYTF.

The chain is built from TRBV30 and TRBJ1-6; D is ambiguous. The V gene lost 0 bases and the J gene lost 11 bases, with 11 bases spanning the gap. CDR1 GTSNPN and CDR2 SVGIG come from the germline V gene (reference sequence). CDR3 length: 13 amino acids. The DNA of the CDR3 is TGTGCCTGGAGTGTCCAGGATCGGACACCCCTCCACTTT. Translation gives CAWSVQDRTPLHF.

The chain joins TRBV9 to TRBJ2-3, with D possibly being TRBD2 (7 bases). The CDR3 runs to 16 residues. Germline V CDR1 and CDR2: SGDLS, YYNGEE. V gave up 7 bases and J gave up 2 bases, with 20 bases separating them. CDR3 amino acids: CASSEGGTTNTDTQYF. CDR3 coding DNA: TGTGCCAGCTCGGAGGGGGGGACGACAAACACAGATACGCAGTATTTT.

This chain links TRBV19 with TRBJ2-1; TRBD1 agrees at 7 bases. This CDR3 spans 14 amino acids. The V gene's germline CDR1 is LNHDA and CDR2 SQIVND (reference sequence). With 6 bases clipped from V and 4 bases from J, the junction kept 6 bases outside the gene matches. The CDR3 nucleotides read TGTGCCAGTAGCAGGGACAGCTCGTACAATGAGCAGTTCTTC. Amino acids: CASSRDSSYNEQFF.